A single sample gave rise to the 21 T cell receptor beta chains below, sequenced in a study of blood T cell repertoires in COVID-19. TCRdb keeps only in-frame clones here, not all; method: immunoSEQ multiplex PCR. The table includes approximately 200,000 clones, roughly 84% detected once. Sequenced input: peripheral blood. All receptors come from a man aged 50 or older who had recovered from COVID-19.

The rearrangement uses TRBV5-5 and TRBJ2-1; no clear D. Germline values: CDR1 SGHKS, CDR2 YYEKEE (reference sequence). V lost 5 bases and J 7 bases, leaving 16 bases between the germline ends. The length of the CDR3 is 14 residues. The CDR3 DNA reads as TGTGCCAGCAGGGCCGCCGGGTCCCCAAATGAGCAGTTCTTC. Translation: CASRAAGSPNEQFF.

This clone was counted a few times. The chain joins TRBV5-6 to TRBJ1-4; D call uncertain. The CDR3 sequence is 14 residues long. Germline-derived CDR1 and CDR2 are SGHDT and YYEEEE. With 1 base removed from V and 6 bases from J, the gap between germline ends came to 10 bases. The CDR3 loop reads CASSLRGNHEKLFF. As DNA, the CDR3 is TGTGCCAGCAGCTTGCGAGGGAATCATGAAAAACTGTTTTTT.

The CDR3 DNA follows: TGTGCCAGCTCCCACTCTTCAAGCACAGATACGCAGTATTTT. This translates into CASSHSSSTDTQYF. This chain connects TRBV18 to TRBJ2-3, with unresolved D. From germline, CDR1 is KGHSH and CDR2 LQKENI. The CDR3 runs to 14 residues. Trimming removed 6 bases at V and 0 bases at J, with 10 bases between. Based on the CDR3 plus reference TRBV18 and TRBJ2-3, the full variable domain is NAGVMQNPRHLVRRRGQEARLRCSPMKGHSHVYWYRQLPEEGLKFMVYLQKENIIDESGMPKERFSAEFPKEGPSILRIQQVVRGDSAAYFCASSHSSSTDTQYFGPGTRLTVL.

The J gene is TRBJ2-1, the V gene TRBV9, with 12 nucleotides matching TRBD2. There are 16 residues in the CDR3. Losses at the gene ends were 3 bases for V and 3 bases for J; bases not matched to a gene: 4. Germline CDR1 and CDR2: SGDLS and YYNGEE. CDR3 in amino acids: CASSGGTSGFYNEQFF. The CDR3 nucleotides read TGTGCCAGCAGCGGCGGGACTAGCGGGTTCTACAATGAGCAGTTCTTC.

The count of this clone is one. The chain uses TRBV3-1 (or the pseudogene TRBV3-2) and TRBJ2-1; 8 bases align to TRBD2. Germline V gene data show CDR1 as LGHDT and CDR2 as YNNKEL (reference sequence). The CDR3 runs to 16 residues. V trimming: 4 bases; J trimming: 3 bases; junction bases outside the gene matches: 8. CDR3 coding DNA: TGTGCCAGCAGCCCAGGGACTAGAAGAGACTACAATGAGCAGTTCTTC. This codes for CASSPGTRRDYNEQFF.

This chain uses TRBV5-1 with TRBJ2-2, with D perhaps TRBD1 (6 bases). Germline values: CDR1 SGHRS, CDR2 YFSETQ. The CDR3 length is 15 residues. The V and J ends lost 4 bases and 0 bases respectively, with 10 bases between them. The CDR3 here is CASSPTGSNTGELFF. The CDR3 DNA reads as TGCGCCAGCAGCCCGACAGGTTCGAACACCGGGGAGCTGTTTTTT.

V gene TRBV6-5 combines with J gene TRBJ2-1; 8 nucleotides agree with TRBD2. With 6 bases clipped from V and 1 base from J, the junction kept 5 bases outside the gene matches. The germline gives CDR1 MNHEY, CDR2 SVGAGI. This CDR3 is built from 15 residues. CDR3 coding DNA: TGTGCCAGCAGGCTAGCGGGTACGTCCTACAATGAGCAGTTCTTC. Protein: CASRLAGTSYNEQFF.

This chain uses TRBV19 with TRBJ2-7, with D possibly matching TRBD1 (5 bases). CDR3 length: 13 residues. V was pared by 2 bases and J by 5 bases, with 10 bases between. The V gene's germline CDR1 is LNHDA and CDR2 SQIVND (reference sequence). DNA for the CDR3: TGTGCCAGTAGTATACGGGCAGGGAACGAGCAGTACTTC. Its protein product is CASSIRAGNEQYF.

Details on this clone: Other DNA variants within this sample encode the same CDR3. This chain links TRBV5-1 with TRBJ2-1; 8 bases are shared with TRBD2. Germline CDR1 reads SGHRS; CDR2 reads YFSETQ. V was clipped by 5 bases and J by 1 base; unmatched bases: 8. The CDR3 extends over 16 amino acids. The CDR3 DNA reads as TGCGCCAGCAGTCTAACTAGCGGAGCGTCCTACAATGAGCAGTTCTTC. Translating gives CASSLTSGASYNEQFF.

This clone was seen just once. The J gene is TRBJ2-1, the V gene TRBV11-2; D gene unclear. Germline CDR1 reads SGHAT; CDR2 reads FQNNGV. Trimming took 4 bases from V and 2 from J, leaving 3 bases between them. CDR3 length: 12 amino acids. CDR3 region: CASSSTYNEQFF. The CDR3 DNA follows: TGTGCCAGCAGCTCTACCTACAATGAGCAGTTCTTC.

This clone came up a few times. The V and J genes are TRBV2 and TRBJ2-2; tentative D call: TRBD2 (6 bases). Germline V CDR1 and CDR2: SNHLY, FYNNEI. Trimming pared 8 bases from V and 3 bases from J, leaving 13 bases between. The CDR3 totals 14 residues. The CDR3 region has the DNA TGTGCCAGCTTGGAGCGGGCGGACACCGGGGAGCTGTTTTTT. Its translation is CASLERADTGELFF.

The CDR3 DNA reads TGTGCCAGCGCAAAGGACGCGGGTCGTGGCACCGGGGAGCTGTTTTTT. Translating gives CASAKDAGRGTGELFF. This sequence joins TRBV11-2 and TRBJ2-2; tentative D call: TRBD2 (5 bases). Trimming took 8 bases from V and 4 from J, leaving 20 bases between them. CDR3 length equals 16 residues. Germline V CDR1 and CDR2: SGHAT, FQNNGV.

This rearrangement joins TRBV5-1 to TRBJ2-7; 9 bases fit TRBD1. Trimming took 4 bases from V and 6 from J; bases not matched to a gene: 14. The CDR3 spans 16 residues. Per the germline V gene, CDR1 is SGHRS and CDR2 is YFSETQ. In DNA form, the CDR3 reads TGCGCCAGCAGCCAAGTCTGGGGGGACAGGGTACCCGAGCAGTACTTC. This translates into CASSQVWGDRVPEQYF. Full variable domain (remainder filled in from reference TRBV5-1 and TRBJ2-7): KAGVTQTPRYLIKTRGQQVTLSCSPISGHRSVSWYQQTPGQGLQFLFEYFSETQRNKGNFPGRFSGRQFSNSRSEMNVSTLELGDSALYLCASSQVWGDRVPEQYFGPGTRLTVT.

This clone was seen a handful of times. J is TRBJ1-5 and V is TRBV15; no clear D gene. Per the germline V gene, CDR1 is LNHNV and CDR2 is YYDKDF (reference sequence). With 1 base removed from V and 5 bases from J, the gap between germline ends came to 12 bases. This CDR3 region has 15 residues. The CDR3 DNA reads as TGTGCCACCAGCAGAGGAGACTCCCGTTATCAGCCCCAGCATTTT. Protein: CATSRGDSRYQPQHF.

This sequence joins TRBV19 and TRBJ1-2, with 9 bases matching TRBD1. Germline V gene data show CDR1 as LNHDA and CDR2 as SQIVND (reference sequence). This CDR3 has 15 amino acids. J was trimmed by 4 bases and V by 3 bases; bases with no gene match: 6. This CDR3 is CASSIGQGLGYGYTF. CDR3 DNA sequence: TGTGCCAGTAGTATCGGACAGGGGCTGGGCTATGGCTACACCTTC.

The chain is built from TRBV9 and TRBJ1-4; D may be TRBD1 (6 bases). The CDR3 sequence is 15 residues long. Germline V gene lookup returns CDR1 SGDLS and CDR2 YYNGEE. Trimming removed 3 bases at V and 7 bases at J, with 16 bases between. The CDR3 nucleotides read TGTGCCAGCAGCGGACAGGACCTACCCCCTGAAAAACTGTTTTTT. Translating gives CASSGQDLPPEKLFF.

This clone was picked up a small number of times. The chain employs TRBV7-9 and TRBJ2-6; 12 nucleotides agree with TRBD1. CDR3 size: 18 residues. V shed 7 bases and J 4 bases; nucleotides not matched to a gene: 11. Per the germline V gene, CDR1 is SEHNR and CDR2 is FQNEAQ (reference sequence). The CDR3 DNA is TGTGCCAGCATACAAGGGACAGGGGGCTGGAACGGGGCCAACGTCCTGACTTTC. Translation gives CASIQGTGGWNGANVLTF.

This chain connects TRBV7-2 to TRBJ2-7, with 12 bases matching TRBD2. Germline CDR1 and CDR2: SGHTA and FQGNSA. This CDR3 comprises 16 residues. J lost 3 bases, V lost 0 bases, and 3 bases had no gene match. The CDR3 is CASSLATSGSLYEQYF. CDR3 DNA: TGTGCCAGCAGCTTAGCGACTAGCGGGAGTCTCTACGAGCAGTACTTC.

The chain employs TRBV5-1 and TRBJ2-1; 10 positions match TRBD2. J was trimmed by 7 bases and V by 4 bases; bases with no gene match: 20. The CDR3 covers 19 residues. The germline V gene encodes CDR1 SGHRS and CDR2 YFSETQ. The DNA for the CDR3 is TGCGCCAGCAGCCCGTGGAGGCTAGCGGGAGACACCTTACGGAATGAGCAGTTCTTC. Protein product: CASSPWRLAGDTLRNEQFF.

The genes are TRBV6-1 and TRBJ1-4; the D is unclear. Germline loops: CDR1 MNHNS, CDR2 SASEGT. The CDR3 consists of 15 residues. Trimming stripped 0 bases from V and 4 bases from J, with 9 bases between. The CDR3 reads CASSEAWRNNEKLFF. DNA for the CDR3: TGTGCCAGCAGTGAAGCGTGGAGGAATAATGAAAAACTGTTTTTT.

V is TRBV7-2 and J is TRBJ2-2; 8 nucleotides line up with TRBD2. The CDR3 is 16 residues long. CDR1 is SGHTA and CDR2 is FQGNSA in the germline V gene. After removal of 2 bases from V and 5 bases from J, the junction contained 7 bases not matched to a gene. DNA of the CDR3: TGTGCCAGCAGCTTAATAGGAGCGGGAGTTACCGGGGAGCTGTTTTTT. Residues: CASSLIGAGVTGELFF.